A selection of T cell receptor beta chains follows, all from one sample in a study of response to subunit inactivated influenza vaccine. TCRdb re-derived calls from the RT-PCR reads in MiXCR, one entry per CDR3 protein. Found here are 500,000 to 600,000 distinct CDR3 sequences, about 10% of them singletons; the top ten hold 10% to 13%. The sequenced sample was PBMCs from blood, obtained on the day of vaccination. Receptors were obtained from a man aged 45-65 years who received an inactivated influenza vaccine. Both conserved end residues are part of each CDR3. D genes are given only for firm matches. The listing skips clone size in some rows; elsewhere it reads once, few, many or a size class.

d_gene | j_gene | abundance | len | v_gene | CDR3aa | CDR3nt
TRBD1 | TRBJ1-2 | few | 12 | TRBV9 | CASTETGSGYTF | TGTGCCAGCACCGAGACAGGGTCTGGCTACACCTTC
- | TRBJ2-7 | few | 15 | TRBV4-2 | CASSRPGAESYEQYF | TGTGCCAGCAGCCGCCCAGGGGCGGAATCCTACGAGCAGTACTTC
TRBD2 | TRBJ2-5 | - | 14 | TRBV20-1 | CSAGTSGTKGTQYF | TGCAGTGCTGGGACTAGCGGGACCAAGGGGACCCAGTACTTC
TRBD2 | TRBJ2-5 | - | 17 | TRBV12-3/TRBV12-4 | CASSPPEASGGRETQYF | TGTGCCAGCAGTCCACCCGAGGCTAGCGGGGGTCGGGAGACCCAGTACTTC
TRBD2 | TRBJ2-3 | - | 16 | TRBV12-3/TRBV12-4 | CASSLLGLAPSDTQYF | TGTGCCAGCAGTTTACTGGGACTAGCCCCTTCAGATACGCAGTATTTT
- | TRBJ2-5 | many | 12 | TRBV10-1 | CASSDSTETQYF | TGCGCCAGCAGTGATAGTACGGAGACCCAGTACTTC
- | TRBJ2-7 | many | 15 | TRBV6-2/TRBV6-3 | CASSYFGLLNYEQYF | TGTGCCAGCAGTTACTTCGGGCTTCTCAACTACGAGCAGTACTTC
TRBD2 | TRBJ2-1 | - | 19 | TRBV18 | CASSPFGSSGRRRGNEQFF | TGTGCCAGCTCACCATTCGGATCTAGCGGGAGGCGGAGGGGGAATGAGCAGTTCTTC
TRBD1 | TRBJ1-6 | few | 15 | TRBV7-2 | CASSTRQGGESPLHF | TGTGCCAGCAGCACCCGACAGGGCGGAGAATCACCCCTCCACTTT
TRBD1 | TRBJ2-3 | - | 15 | TRBV25-1 | CASSPHRGRGDTQYF | TGTGCCAGCAGCCCCCACAGGGGACGGGGAGATACGCAGTATTTT
- | TRBJ2-7 | - | 14 | TRBV7-8 | CASRPIRGSYGQYF | TGTGCCAGCAGGCCAATAAGGGGTAGTTACGGGCAGTACTTC
TRBD2 | TRBJ2-1 | few | 15 | TRBV25-1 | CASSQTGRAYNEQFF | TGTGCCAGCAGTCAGACCGGGAGGGCGTACAATGAGCAGTTCTTC
TRBD2 | TRBJ2-3 | few | 16 | TRBV5-1 | CASSWGLAGGFDTQYF | TGCGCCAGCAGCTGGGGACTAGCGGGAGGTTTTGATACGCAGTATTTT
- | TRBJ1-4 | many | 16 | TRBV2 | CASSVRRVATNEKLFF | TGTGCCAGCAGTGTTCGCAGGGTGGCTACTAATGAAAAACTGTTTTTT
TRBD2 | TRBJ2-4 | - | 20 | TRBV7-8 | CASSLAVREGRFRAKNIQYF | TGTGCCAGCAGCTTGGCGGTGCGGGAGGGCCGATTTAGAGCCAAAAACATTCAGTACTTC
TRBD2 | TRBJ2-2 | - | 14 | TRBV5-1 | CASSYGGVTGELFF | TGCGCCAGCTCCTATGGGGGGGTCACCGGGGAGCTGTTTTTT
- | TRBJ1-2 | many | 12 | TRBV5-1 | CASSFESYGYTF | TGCGCCAGCAGCTTTGAGAGCTATGGCTACACCTTC